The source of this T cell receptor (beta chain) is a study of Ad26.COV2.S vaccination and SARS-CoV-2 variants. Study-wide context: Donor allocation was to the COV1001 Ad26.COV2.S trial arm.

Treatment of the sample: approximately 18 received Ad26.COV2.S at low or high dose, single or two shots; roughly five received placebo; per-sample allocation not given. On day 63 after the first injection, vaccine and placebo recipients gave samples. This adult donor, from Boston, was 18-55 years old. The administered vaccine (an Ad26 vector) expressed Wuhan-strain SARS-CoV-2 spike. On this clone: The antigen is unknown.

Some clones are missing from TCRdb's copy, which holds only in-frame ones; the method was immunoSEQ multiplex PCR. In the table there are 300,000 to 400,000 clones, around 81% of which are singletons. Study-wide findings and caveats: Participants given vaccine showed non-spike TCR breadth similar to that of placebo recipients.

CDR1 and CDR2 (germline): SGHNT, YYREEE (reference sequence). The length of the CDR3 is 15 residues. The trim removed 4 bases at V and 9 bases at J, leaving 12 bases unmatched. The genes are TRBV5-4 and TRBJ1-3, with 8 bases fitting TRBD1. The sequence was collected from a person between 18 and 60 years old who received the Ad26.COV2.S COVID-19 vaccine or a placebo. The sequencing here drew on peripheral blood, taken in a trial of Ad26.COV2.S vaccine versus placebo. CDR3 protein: CASSEGTGRGSTIYF. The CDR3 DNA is TGTGCCAGCAGCGAGGGGACAGGTCGAGGTTCCACCATATATTTT. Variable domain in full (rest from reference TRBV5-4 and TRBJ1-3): ETGVTQSPTHLIKTRGQQVTLRCSSQSGHNTVSWYQQALGQGPQFIFQYYREEENGRGNFPPRFSGLQFPNYSSELNVNALELDDSALYLCASSEGTGRGSTIYFGEGSWLTVV.